The clone carrying this T cell receptor beta chain was detected only a few times. This sample stems from a study of early T cells in non-severe SARS-CoV-2 infection. Researchers attached unique molecular identifiers to individual cDNA molecules. Using its own MiXCR run on the 5' RACE reads, TCRdb lists one record per CDR3 protein. The data hold about 71,000 distinct CDR3 sequences, with around an eighth observed a single time. The source material was whole blood, sampled at baseline. This sequence was found in an adult who was a healthcare worker with PCR-confirmed SARS-CoV-2 infection or an uninfected control (not recorded which).

CDR3 sequence reads: CASSEDGRGRYNEQFF. The CDR3 DNA sequence: TGTGCCAGCAGTGAGGATGGCAGGGGGCGGTACAATGAGCAGTTCTTC. The V and J genes are TRBV2 and TRBJ2-1, with 8 bases identical to TRBD1. Germline CDR1 reads SNHLY; CDR2 reads FYNNEI. The CDR3 is 16 amino acids. V was clipped by 3 bases and J by 4 bases; unmatched bases: 8. The full variable domain, in which reference TRBV2 and TRBJ2-1 provide the parts outside the CDR3, is EPEVTQTPSHQVTQMGQEVILRCVPISNHLYFYWYRQILGQKVEFLVSFYNNEISEKSEIFDDQFSVERPDGSNFTLKIRSTKLEDSAMYFCASSEDGRGRYNEQFFGPGTRLTVL.